The 10 T cell receptor beta chains reported below all come from one sample, sequenced in a study of T cell repertoires in cytomegalovirus infection. TCRdb re-called the reads with MiXCR, one entry per CDR3 protein. The table has roughly 920,000 distinct CDR3 sequences, about a third seen once; the top ten hold roughly 13%. These TCRs' antigens remain unknown. This sample comprised cultured CD8+ T cells from PBMCs, obtained from culture after CMV antigen stimulation. Every receptor here comes from a human donor in good health (CMV status not recorded). Some clones in this sample may be carry-over from other donors' samples.

The chain joins TRBV10-3 to TRBJ1-1, with 7 bases matching TRBD1. Trimming removed 10 bases from V and 1 base from J; junction bases left unmatched: 3. The CDR3 is made up of 12 amino acids. Per the germline V gene, CDR1 is ENHRY and CDR2 is SYGVKD. In DNA, the CDR3 is TGTGCCACGGGACAGACGAACACTGAAGCTTTCTTT. Its protein is CATGQTNTEAFF.

This clonotype was found a few times. The chain combines TRBV7-9 with TRBJ2-7, with a possible D match to TRBD2 (5 bases). V was cut by 5 bases and J by 4 bases, with 21 bases left in between. Germline loops: CDR1 SEHNR, CDR2 FQNEAQ (reference sequence). The CDR3 has 16 residues. The CDR3 DNA reads as TGTGCCAGCAGCCCGAGGGTTGCAGGAGAGCGATACGAGCAGTACTTC. Translation gives CASSPRVAGERYEQYF. Looking up the rest from reference TRBV7-9 and TRBJ2-7 gives the full variable domain: DTGVSQNPRHKITKRGQNVTFRCDPISEHNRLYWYRQTLGQGPEFLTYFQNEAQLEKSRLLSDRFSAERPKGSFSTLEIQRTEQGDSAMYLCASSPRVAGERYEQYFGPGTRLTVT.

The V and J genes are TRBV12-3 or TRBV12-4 and TRBJ1-4; D gene ambiguous. The germline V and J ends were trimmed by 7 bases and 0 bases, with 12 bases remaining between them. The CDR3 covers 15 residues. The CDR3 reads CASNEGSTTNEKLFF. DNA of the CDR3: TGTGCCAGCAACGAGGGTAGTACAACTAATGAAAAACTGTTTTTT.

This chain links TRBV4-3 with TRBJ2-1; perhaps TRBD2 as D (7 bases). CDR1 LGHNA and CDR2 YSLEER come from the germline V gene. The V end lost 1 base, the J end lost 4 bases, and 17 bases lay between the germline ends. The CDR3 length is 17 residues. The CDR3 spells CASSQGEGGGRYNEQFF. The CDR3 nucleotides read TGCGCCAGCAGCCAAGGAGAAGGGGGGGGGCGATACAATGAGCAGTTCTTC.

The rearrangement uses TRBV19 and TRBJ1-1; a weak D match, TRBD1 (5 bases). Between the trimmed V and J ends, which lost 5 bases and 1 base, there was a span of 14 bases. The CDR3 contains 15 residues. The germline gives CDR1 LNHDA, CDR2 SQIVND (reference sequence). The CDR3 protein is CASSLSGWTNTEAFF. DNA of the CDR3: TGTGCCAGTAGTCTCTCAGGGTGGACGAACACTGAAGCTTTCTTT.

This clonotype was observed many times. The V call is TRBV7-2, the J call TRBJ2-4; 10 positions match TRBD2. Trimming cost V 1 base and J 8 bases; bases outside gene matches: 8. Germline CDR1 and CDR2: SGHTA and FQGNSA. The CDR3 length is 16 residues. The CDR3 loop reads CASSLDPLAGADIQYF. The CDR3 region has the DNA TGTGCCAGCAGCTTAGATCCCCTAGCGGGGGCGGACATTCAGTACTTC.

This clonotype has more than one count but fewer than ten. This chain connects TRBV19 to TRBJ1-5, with TRBD1 identical over 8 bases. J was trimmed by 0 bases and V by 6 bases; bases with no gene match: 10. Looked up from germline, CDR1 is LNHDA and CDR2 is SQIVND (reference sequence). This CDR3 contains 17 residues. Written as DNA, the CDR3 is TGTGCCAGTAGCTATAGCGACAGGGGTTATAGCAATCAGCCCCAGCATTTT. Protein product: CASSYSDRGYSNQPQHF.

Many counts were recorded for this clonotype. V usage is TRBV7-3 and J usage is TRBJ1-2, with 8 bases fitting TRBD1. Per germline, CDR1 SGHTA and CDR2 FQGTGA. V lost 5 bases to trimming and J lost 6 bases; unmatched junction nucleotides: 5. The CDR3 runs to 13 residues. The CDR3 DNA follows: TGTGCCAGCAGCACCAGGACAGGGAATGGCTACACCTTC. Its protein product is CASSTRTGNGYTF.

The table lists this clonotype with a few counts. The rearrangement uses TRBV6-1 and TRBJ2-4, with unresolved D. CDR1 is MNHNS, CDR2 SASEGT, per germline. V was shortened by 9 bases and J by 8 bases, with 14 bases between the two germline ends. CDR3 size: 12 residues. CDR3 nucleotide sequence: TGTGCCAGTTACTCCCCAAGGGACATTCAGTACTTC. Translating gives CASYSPRDIQYF.

This clonotype has more than one count but fewer than ten. The chain has TRBV9 and TRBJ2-5; TRBD2 matches 10 bases. This CDR3 is 14 amino acids long. Germline trimming cut 5 bases from V and 5 bases from J; bases unmatched to any gene: 6. In germline, CDR1 is SGDLS, CDR2 YYNGEE. CDR3 amino acids: CASSASGGVETQYF. The DNA for the CDR3 is TGTGCCAGCAGTGCCAGCGGGGGGGTCGAGACCCAGTACTTC.